These T cell receptor beta chains were read from a single sample in a study of CD8 T cells in ankylosing spondylitis. TCRdb reprocessed the 5' RACE reads via MiXCR and lists one record per CDR3 protein. Counted here are fewer than 550,000 distinct CDR3 sequences, approximately 5.3% occurring once; the ten biggest clones make up under 4.5%. The sequenced material came from blood, either unsorted or a sorted T cell fraction (not recorded which). The origin of the receptors is a male donor with ankylosing spondylitis. The CDR3 runs from the conserved cysteine through the conserved F or W. The D gene is left open where the match is weak. Size is stated as once, few or many counts, or a class when the clone is expanded.

>TRBJ1-1|TRBD1|TRBV20-1|many
CSAREGTANTEAFF
TGCAGTGCTAGAGAAGGGACAGCGAACACTGAAGCTTTCTTT
>TRBJ2-6|TRBD1|TRBV7-9|few
CASSPKDRVAGANVLTF
TGTGCCAGCAGCCCCAAGGACAGGGTGGCTGGGGCCAACGTCCTGACTTTC
>TRBJ1-4|NA|TRBV5-1|many
CASSTGTDSANEKLFF
TGCGCCAGCAGCACCGGGACGGATAGTGCTAATGAAAAACTGTTTTTT
>TRBJ2-3|TRBD2|TRBV7-9|many
CASNLAGYLGDTQYF
TGTGCCAGCAACTTAGCGGGGTACTTAGGAGATACGCAGTATTTT
>TRBJ1-5|NA|TRBV29-1|many
CSVALGPGFAPQHF
TGCAGCGTGGCCCTGGGACCGGGCTTTGCGCCCCAGCATTTT
>TRBJ2-5|NA|TRBV6-1|many
CASRDRDTEETQYF
TGTGCCAGCAGGGACCGGGACACCGAAGAGACCCAGTACTTC
>TRBJ2-5|TRBD1|TRBV12-3/TRBV12-4|many
CASSLLGTGQETQYF
TGTGCCAGCAGTTTACTCGGGACAGGTCAAGAGACCCAGTACTTC
>TRBJ2-7|TRBD2|TRBV27|many
CASRRGGVNNEQYF
TGTGCCAGCAGGAGGGGAGGGGTTAATAACGAGCAGTACTTC
>TRBJ2-4|TRBD1|TRBV28|many
CASRTLPGQGWIKLKNIQYF
TGTGCCAGCAGAACCCTACCGGGACAGGGATGGATAAAACTGAAAAACATTCAGTACTTC
>TRBJ1-5|NA|TRBV20-1|many
CSASGVGDQPQHF
TGCAGTGCTTCTGGGGTTGGGGATCAGCCCCAGCATTTT
>TRBJ1-4|NA|TRBV20-1|many
CSARSDLEKLFF
TGCAGTGCCCGGTCGGATCTTGAAAAACTGTTTTTT
>TRBJ1-1|NA|TRBV5-1|many
CASSLDATMIRAFF
TGCGCCAGCAGCTTGGATGCCACCATGATCAGAGCTTTCTTT
>TRBJ2-3|NA|TRBV28|many
CASSFPRGTQYF
TGTGCCAGCAGTTTCCCCAGGGGTACGCAGTATTTT
>TRBJ2-3|NA|TRBV7-7|few
CASSLSRRAEQYF
TGTGCTAGCAGCTTATCGAGGCGTGCGGAGCAGTATTTT